The 16 T cell receptor beta chains listed next were all sequenced from one sample in a study of T cells after yellow fever vaccination. TCRdb passed the 5' RACE reads through MiXCR, listing each CDR3 protein once. The table has 250,000 or so distinct CDR3 sequences, roughly 6.2% seen once; the top ten hold 0.8% to 1.2%. Sequenced material: CD4+ T cells sorted from PBMCs, taken on the day of the yellow fever booster vaccination. These receptor sequences come from a man aged 25 to 45 who received the YFV17D yellow fever vaccine.

The rearrangement links TRBV29-1 to TRBJ2-5; D perhaps matches TRBD2 (5 bases). This CDR3 is built from 12 residues. Per germline, CDR1 SQVTM and CDR2 ANQGSEA. The ends were cut back, 5 bases at V and 4 bases at J, with 11 bases in the middle. Here the CDR3 DNA reads TGCAGCGTTACGGCGGGCCTAGAGACCCAGTACTTC. This codes for CSVTAGLETQYF. The full variable domain, completed using reference TRBV29-1 and TRBJ2-5, is SAVISQKPSRDICQRGTSLTIQCQVDSQVTMMFWYRQQPGQSLTLIATANQGSEATYESGFVIDKFPISRPNLTFSTLTVSNMSPEDSSIYLCSVTAGLETQYFGPGTRLLVL.

This clonotype has only a few counts. The chain couples TRBV7-8 to TRBJ2-3, with 9 bases lining up with TRBD2. In germline, CDR1 is SGHVS, CDR2 FQNEAQ. Trimming removed 5 bases from V and 6 bases from J; junction bases left unmatched: 15. CDR3 length: 17 residues. The CDR3 nucleotides read TGTGCCAGCAGCATTGCTAGCGGGACTCTTTCAGCGGATACGCAGTATTTT. Translating it yields CASSIASGTLSADTQYF.

V usage is TRBV7-2 and J usage is TRBJ2-1; no clear D gene. Trimming pared 3 bases from V and 5 bases from J, leaving 5 bases between. Germline CDR1 and CDR2: SGHTA and FQGNSA. The CDR3 spans 12 residues. Here the CDR3 reads CASSLLNNEQFF. The DNA for the CDR3 is TGTGCCAGCAGCTTGCTTAACAATGAGCAGTTCTTC.

The chain employs TRBV5-4 and TRBJ2-7; D remains ambiguous. Trimming removed 0 bases at V and 3 bases at J, with 10 bases between. Per the germline V gene, CDR1 is SGHNT and CDR2 is YYREEE (reference sequence). CDR3 length equals 14 residues. The CDR3: CASSLGQTDYEQYF. The CDR3 region has the DNA TGTGCCAGCAGCTTGGGACAAACCGACTACGAGCAGTACTTC.

The rearrangement uses TRBV7-2 and TRBJ2-3, with D possibly TRBD2 on 5 matching bases. The germline gives CDR1 SGHTA, CDR2 FQGNSA. The V end was cut by 5 bases, the J end by 5 bases, with 14 bases between. This CDR3 has 14 residues. CDR3 coding DNA: TGTGCCAGCAGCCGTTCCGGGATAAAAGATACGCAGTATTTT. Its translation: CASSRSGIKDTQYF.

The gene calls are TRBV20-1 and TRBJ2-7, with D possibly matching TRBD2 (6 bases). Germline assignment: CDR1 DFQATT and CDR2 SNEGSKA (reference sequence). This CDR3 has 11 amino acids. Trimming left V 4 bases short and J 9 bases short, with 13 bases between. CDR3 region: CSATGLFGQYF. In DNA form, the CDR3 reads TGCAGTGCTACGGGACTTTTTGGGCAGTACTTC.

CDR3 in DNA: TGTGCCAGCAGCTTGACAGGGGACCTAGTCGAGCAGTACTTC. This codes for CASSLTGDLVEQYF. This chain joins TRBV5-4 and TRBJ2-7; 7 bases match TRBD1. Germline CDR1 reads SGHNT; CDR2 reads YYREEE (reference sequence). With 1 base clipped from V and 6 bases from J, the junction kept 7 bases outside the gene matches. The CDR3 runs to 14 residues. The entire variable domain, with the rest obtained from reference TRBV5-4 and TRBJ2-7, is as follows: ETGVTQSPTHLIKTRGQQVTLRCSSQSGHNTVSWYQQALGQGPQFIFQYYREEENGRGNFPPRFSGLQFPNYSSELNVNALELDDSALYLCASSLTGDLVEQYFGPGTRLTVT.

This clonotype was seen more than once but under ten times. The J gene is TRBJ2-7, the V gene TRBV4-3; tentatively, D is TRBD2 (6 bases). V was shortened by 4 bases and J by 0 bases, with 13 bases between the two germline ends. The germline V gene has CDR1 LGHNA and CDR2 YSLEER. The CDR3 contains 15 residues. For the CDR3, the DNA is TGCGCCAGCAGCCTCCGGTCCGGGGGCTCCTACGAGCAGTACTTC. Translating gives CASSLRSGGSYEQYF.

The chain combines TRBV6-5 with TRBJ2-1; maybe TRBD1 (6 bases). The germline CDR1 and CDR2 sequences are MNHEY and SVGAGI. CDR3 length equals 16 residues. Trimming shortened V by 0 bases and J by 7 bases, and 16 bases separated the two germline ends. CDR3 residues: CASSYSGQGMRNEQFF. The CDR3 nucleotides are TGTGCCAGCAGTTACTCCGGGCAGGGGATGAGAAATGAGCAGTTCTTC.

Remarks on this clonotype: With a much larger clone just one base away, this may be a read error. This chain joins TRBV5-4 and TRBJ2-6; D may correspond to TRBD1 or TRBD2 (5 bases each). V was shortened by 9 bases and J by 0 bases, with 19 bases between the two germline ends. This CDR3 contains 17 residues. Per germline, CDR1 SGHNT and CDR2 YYREEE (reference sequence). CDR3 sequence (DNA): TGTGCCACCAGTTTTGGGGGTCGGAGCTCTGGGGCCAACGTCCTGACTTTC. The encoded protein is CATSFGGRSSGANVLTF. Full variable domain (missing parts from reference TRBV5-4 and TRBJ2-6): ETGVTQSPTHLIKTRGQQVTLRCSSQSGHNTVSWYQQALGQGPQFIFQYYREEENGRGNFPPRFSGLQFPNYSSELNVNALELDDSALYLCATSFGGRSSGANVLTFGAGSRLTVL.

In this sample, this clonotype turned up many times. The V call is TRBV6-5, the J call TRBJ1-1, with no clear D. The CDR3 contains 15 residues. Trimming removed 0 bases from V and 0 bases from J, with 8 bases in between. Germline V gene data show CDR1 as MNHEY and CDR2 as SVGAGI. CDR3 DNA: TGTGCCAGCAGTTACTCGCAGCTCTTGAACACTGAAGCTTTCTTT. This encodes CASSYSQLLNTEAFF.

This clonotype was observed a handful of times. In DNA, the CDR3 is TGTGCCAGCAGCTTAGGGAGGGCCTCTGGGGCCAACGTCCTGACTTTC. Its protein is CASSLGRASGANVLTF. This sequence joins TRBV7-2 and TRBJ2-6, with a tentative D call TRBD2 (6 bases). The CDR3 extends over 16 amino acids. V gave up 1 base and J gave up 0 bases, with 7 bases separating them. Germline assignment: CDR1 SGHTA and CDR2 FQGNSA. Drawing the rest from reference TRBV7-2 and TRBJ2-6, the complete variable domain is GAGVSQSPSNKVTEKGKDVELRCDPISGHTALYWYRQSLGQGLEFLIYFQGNSAPDKSGLPSDRFSAERTGGSVSTLTIQRTQQEDSAVYLCASSLGRASGANVLTFGAGSRLTVL.

The V call is TRBV6-1, the J call TRBJ1-3; D call uncertain. The V and J ends lost 5 bases and 0 bases respectively, with 11 bases between them. The CDR3 covers 15 residues. Germline lookup yields CDR1 MNHNS and CDR2 SASEGT. In DNA, the CDR3 is TGTGCCAGCAGTAAGAGCATGATCTCTGGAAACACCATATATTTT. Translated: CASSKSMISGNTIYF.

The V and J genes are TRBV2 and TRBJ2-1; 8 bases map to TRBD1. This CDR3 comprises 15 residues. V lost 4 bases and J lost 1; bases outside the gene matches: 3. Germline V lookup: CDR1 SNHLY, CDR2 FYNNEI. CDR3: CASSGDRRSYNEQFF. CDR3 sequence (DNA): TGTGCCAGCAGTGGGGACAGGAGGTCCTACAATGAGCAGTTCTTC.

Notes on this clonotype: The junction departs from the called germline gene at one end, perhaps through a read error. The chain joins TRBV20-1 to TRBJ2-1; D is possibly TRBD2 (6 bases). Germline loops: CDR1 DFQATT, CDR2 SNEGSKA (reference sequence). CDR3 length equals 17 residues. CDR3 bases: TGCAGTGCCCTTCCTGGGCGGGATGTAAGCTCCTACAATGAGCATTTCTTC. It codes for CSALPGRDVSSYNEHFF.

The chain joins TRBV6-1 to TRBJ1-1; D remains unclear. Trimming took 8 bases from V and 0 from J, leaving 10 bases between them. This CDR3 is 13 amino acids long. Per the germline V gene, CDR1 is MNHNS and CDR2 is SASEGT. The CDR3: CASFPPLNTEAFF. The CDR3 region has the DNA TGTGCCAGCTTCCCCCCTCTGAACACTGAAGCTTTCTTT.